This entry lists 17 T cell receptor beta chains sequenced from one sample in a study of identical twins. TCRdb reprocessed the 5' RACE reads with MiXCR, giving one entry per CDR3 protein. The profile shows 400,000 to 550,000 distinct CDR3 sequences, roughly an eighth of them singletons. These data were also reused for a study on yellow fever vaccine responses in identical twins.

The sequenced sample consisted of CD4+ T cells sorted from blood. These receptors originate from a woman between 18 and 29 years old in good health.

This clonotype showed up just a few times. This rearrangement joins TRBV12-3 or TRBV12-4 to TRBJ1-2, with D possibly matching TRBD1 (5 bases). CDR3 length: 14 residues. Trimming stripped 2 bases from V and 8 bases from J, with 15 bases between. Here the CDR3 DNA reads TGTGCCAGCAGTTTATGGTCCAGGGATGGGGGCTACACCTTC. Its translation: CASSLWSRDGGYTF.

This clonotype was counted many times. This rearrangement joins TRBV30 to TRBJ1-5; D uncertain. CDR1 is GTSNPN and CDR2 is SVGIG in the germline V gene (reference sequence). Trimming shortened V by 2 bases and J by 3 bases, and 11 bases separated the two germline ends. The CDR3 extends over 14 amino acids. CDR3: CAWSFGGNNQPQHF. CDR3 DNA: TGTGCCTGGAGTTTCGGAGGGAACAATCAGCCCCAGCATTTT.

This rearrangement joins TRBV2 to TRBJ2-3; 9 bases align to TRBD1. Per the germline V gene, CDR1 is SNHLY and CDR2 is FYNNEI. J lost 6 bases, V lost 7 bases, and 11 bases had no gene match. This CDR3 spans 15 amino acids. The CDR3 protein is CASKRDRDDWDTQYF. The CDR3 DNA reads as TGTGCCAGCAAGAGGGACAGGGATGATTGGGATACGCAGTATTTT.

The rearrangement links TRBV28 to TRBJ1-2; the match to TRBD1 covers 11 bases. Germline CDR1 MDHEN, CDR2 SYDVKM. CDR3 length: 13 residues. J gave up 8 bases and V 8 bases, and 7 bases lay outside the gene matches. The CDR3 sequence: CASDGQGARGYTF. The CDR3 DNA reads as TGTGCCAGCGACGGACAGGGGGCGCGAGGCTACACCTTC.

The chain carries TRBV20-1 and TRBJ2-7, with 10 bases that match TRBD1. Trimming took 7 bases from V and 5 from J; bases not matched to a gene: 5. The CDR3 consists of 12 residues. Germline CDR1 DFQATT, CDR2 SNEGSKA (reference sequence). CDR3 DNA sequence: TGCAGTGTCGGACAGGGGGTGCACGAGCAGTACTTC. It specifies CSVGQGVHEQYF.

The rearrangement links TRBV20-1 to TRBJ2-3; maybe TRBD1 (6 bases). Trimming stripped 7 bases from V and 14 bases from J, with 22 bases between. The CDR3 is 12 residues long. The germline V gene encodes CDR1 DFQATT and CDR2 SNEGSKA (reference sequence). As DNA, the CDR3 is TGCAGTGTCAGGGGTATTGCTAGCCGGCCGTATTTT. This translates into CSVRGIASRPYF.

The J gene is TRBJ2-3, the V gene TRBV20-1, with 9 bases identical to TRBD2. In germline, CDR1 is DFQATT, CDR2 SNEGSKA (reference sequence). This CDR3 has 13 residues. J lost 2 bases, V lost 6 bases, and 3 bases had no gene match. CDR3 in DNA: TGCAGTGCGACTAGCGGAAACACAGATACGCAGTATTTT. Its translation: CSATSGNTDTQYF.

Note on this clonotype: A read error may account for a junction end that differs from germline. DNA of the CDR3: TGTGCCAGCAGTTCCGGGACTACCGCCTTATTT. Protein product: CASSSGTTALF. This chain connects TRBV12-3 or TRBV12-4 to TRBJ1-3; D perhaps matches TRBD1 (5 bases). The CDR3 totals 11 residues.

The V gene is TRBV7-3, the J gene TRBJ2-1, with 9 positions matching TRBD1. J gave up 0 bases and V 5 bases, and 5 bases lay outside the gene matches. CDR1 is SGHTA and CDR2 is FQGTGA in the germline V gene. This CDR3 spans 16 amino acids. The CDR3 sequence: CASSAGQGSSYNEQFF. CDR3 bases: TGTGCCAGCAGCGCCGGACAGGGGAGCTCCTACAATGAGCAGTTCTTC.

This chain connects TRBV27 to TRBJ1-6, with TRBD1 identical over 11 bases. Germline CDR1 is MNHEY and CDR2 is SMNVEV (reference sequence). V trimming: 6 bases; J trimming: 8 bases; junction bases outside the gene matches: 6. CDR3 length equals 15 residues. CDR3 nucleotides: TGTGCCAGCAGAACGGGGACAGGGGGAGATTCACCCCTCCACTTT. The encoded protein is CASRTGTGGDSPLHF.

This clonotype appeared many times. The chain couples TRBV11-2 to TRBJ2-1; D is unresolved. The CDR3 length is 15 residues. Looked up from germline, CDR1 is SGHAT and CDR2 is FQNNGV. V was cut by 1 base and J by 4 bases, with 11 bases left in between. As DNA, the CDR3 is TGTGCCAGCAGCTTAGCGGCTATGAGTTACAATGAGCAGTTCTTC. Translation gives CASSLAAMSYNEQFF.

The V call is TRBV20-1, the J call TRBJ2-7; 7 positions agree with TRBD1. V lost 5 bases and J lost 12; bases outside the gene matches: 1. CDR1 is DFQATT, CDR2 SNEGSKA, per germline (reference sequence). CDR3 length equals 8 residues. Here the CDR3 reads CSARTGYF. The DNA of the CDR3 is TGCAGTGCTCGGACAGGGTACTTC.

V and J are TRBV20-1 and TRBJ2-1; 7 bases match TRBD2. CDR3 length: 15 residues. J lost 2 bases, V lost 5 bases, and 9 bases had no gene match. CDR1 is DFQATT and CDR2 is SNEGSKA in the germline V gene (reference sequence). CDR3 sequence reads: CSAQGGWSPYNEQFF. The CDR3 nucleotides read TGCAGTGCTCAGGGAGGGTGGTCACCCTACAATGAGCAGTTCTTC.

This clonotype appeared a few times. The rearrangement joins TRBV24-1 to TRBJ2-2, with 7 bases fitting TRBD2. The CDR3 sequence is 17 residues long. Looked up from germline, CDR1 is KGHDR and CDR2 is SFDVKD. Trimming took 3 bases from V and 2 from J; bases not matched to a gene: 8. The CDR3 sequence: CATSDQRLAANTGELFF. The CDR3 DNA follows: TGTGCCACCAGTGATCAAAGACTAGCAGCTAACACCGGGGAGCTGTTTTTT.

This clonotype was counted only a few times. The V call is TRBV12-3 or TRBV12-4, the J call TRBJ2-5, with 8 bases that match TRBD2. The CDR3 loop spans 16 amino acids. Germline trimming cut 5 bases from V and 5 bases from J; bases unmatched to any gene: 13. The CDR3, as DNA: TGTGCCAGCAGTCCCTGGGGACTAGTGAAGTTGGAGACCCAGTACTTC. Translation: CASSPWGLVKLETQYF.

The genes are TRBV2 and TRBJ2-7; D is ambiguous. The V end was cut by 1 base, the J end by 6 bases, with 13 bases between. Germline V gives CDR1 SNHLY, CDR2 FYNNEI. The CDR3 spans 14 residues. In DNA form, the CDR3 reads TGTGCCAGCAGTGAAGAGGGTGGACCCCTCGAGCAGTACTTC. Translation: CASSEEGGPLEQYF.

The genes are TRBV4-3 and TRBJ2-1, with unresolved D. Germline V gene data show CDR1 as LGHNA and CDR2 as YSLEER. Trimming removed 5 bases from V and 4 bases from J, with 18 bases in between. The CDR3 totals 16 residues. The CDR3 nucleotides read TGCGCCAGCAGCTCTCGACTGGCGCAATCTTACAATGAGCAGTTCTTC. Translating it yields CASSSRLAQSYNEQFF.